This T cell receptor (beta chain) was recovered during a study of PD-1 blockade in classical Hodgkin lymphoma. Overall study results and limits: Baseline diversity was lower in partial responders and progressors than complete responders. Relapsed/refractory patients reportedly had lower baseline diversity than newly diagnosed patients.

As for time point: cycle 4 day 1 (C4D1), after six to seven weeks of nivolumab. Each patient experienced a relapse that followed autologous stem cell transplantation, and brentuximab vedotin exposure varied. Concerning this clone: Its specificity is not known.

Sequencing used immunoSEQ multiplex PCR; TCRdb keeps in-frame clones, though not all of them. Of approximately 93,000 clones detected, roughly 78% appear once; the ten largest clones hold approximately 9%. The TCR sequence derives from a human donor with classical Hodgkin lymphoma. Source: peripheral blood mononuclear cells (PBMCs), taken before the fourth cycle of nivolumab.

DNA for the CDR3: TGCAGCGTTGACCTACAGGGAAGCTCTGGAAACACCATATATTTT. This gives the protein CSVDLQGSSGNTIYF. This chain connects TRBV29-1 to TRBJ1-3; maybe TRBD1 (6 bases). This CDR3 comprises 15 residues. The V end lost 3 bases, the J end lost 0 bases, and 12 bases lay between the germline ends. CDR1 and CDR2 from the germline V gene are SQVTM and ANQGSEA.